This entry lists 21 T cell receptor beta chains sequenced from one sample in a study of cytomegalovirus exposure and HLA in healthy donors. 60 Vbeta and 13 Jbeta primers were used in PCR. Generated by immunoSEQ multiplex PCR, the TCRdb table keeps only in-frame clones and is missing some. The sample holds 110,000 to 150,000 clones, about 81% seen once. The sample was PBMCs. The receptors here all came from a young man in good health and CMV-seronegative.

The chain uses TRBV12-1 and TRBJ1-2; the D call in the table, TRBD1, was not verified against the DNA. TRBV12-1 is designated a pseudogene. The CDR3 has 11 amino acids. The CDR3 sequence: CASSSAGGYTF. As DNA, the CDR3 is TGTGCCAGCAGCTCCGCAGGTGGCTACACCTTC.

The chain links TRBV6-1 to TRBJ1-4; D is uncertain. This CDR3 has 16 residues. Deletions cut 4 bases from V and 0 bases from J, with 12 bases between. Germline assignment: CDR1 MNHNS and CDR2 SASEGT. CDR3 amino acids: CASSVREPATNEKLFF. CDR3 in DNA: TGTGCCAGCAGTGTAAGAGAACCTGCAACTAATGAAAAACTGTTTTTT.

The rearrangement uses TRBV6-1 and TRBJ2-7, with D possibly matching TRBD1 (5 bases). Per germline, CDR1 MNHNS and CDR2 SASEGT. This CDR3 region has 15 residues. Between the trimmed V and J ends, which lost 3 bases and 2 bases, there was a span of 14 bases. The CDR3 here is CASSEVGQNPYEQYF. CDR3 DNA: TGTGCCAGCAGTGAGGTCGGACAAAATCCCTACGAGCAGTACTTC.

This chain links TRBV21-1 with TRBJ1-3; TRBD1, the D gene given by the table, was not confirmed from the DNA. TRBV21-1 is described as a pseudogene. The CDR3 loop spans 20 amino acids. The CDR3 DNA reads TGTGCCAGCAGGCTTCCGCCGGGACAAAATAACTGCTCCTCTGGAAACACCATATATTTT. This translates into CASRLPPGQNNCSSGNTIYF.

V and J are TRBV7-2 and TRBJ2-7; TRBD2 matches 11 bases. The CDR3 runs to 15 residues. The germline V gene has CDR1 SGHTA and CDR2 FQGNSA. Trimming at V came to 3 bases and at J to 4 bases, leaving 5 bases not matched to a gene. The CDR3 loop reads CASSFELAGVYEQYF. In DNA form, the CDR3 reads TGTGCCAGCAGCTTCGAACTAGCGGGAGTGTACGAGCAGTACTTC.

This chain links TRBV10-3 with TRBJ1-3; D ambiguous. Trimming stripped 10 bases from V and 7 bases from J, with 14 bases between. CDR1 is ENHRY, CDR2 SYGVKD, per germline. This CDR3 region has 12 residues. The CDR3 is CASSGGRNTIYF. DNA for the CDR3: TGTGCCAGCTCGGGAGGAAGGAACACCATATATTTT.

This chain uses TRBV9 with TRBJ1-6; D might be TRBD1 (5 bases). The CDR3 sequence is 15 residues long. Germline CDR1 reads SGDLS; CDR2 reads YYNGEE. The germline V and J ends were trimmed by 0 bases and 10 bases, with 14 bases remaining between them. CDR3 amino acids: CASSVAAGIRSPLHF. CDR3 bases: TGTGCCAGCAGCGTAGCGGCAGGGATAAGATCACCCCTCCACTTT.

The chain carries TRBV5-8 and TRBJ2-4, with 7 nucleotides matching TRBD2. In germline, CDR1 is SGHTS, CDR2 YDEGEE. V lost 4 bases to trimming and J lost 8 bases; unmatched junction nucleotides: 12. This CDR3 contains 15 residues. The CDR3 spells CASSPVGRRGYIQYF. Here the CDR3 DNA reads TGTGCCAGCAGCCCGGTGGGAAGGCGGGGGTACATTCAGTACTTC.

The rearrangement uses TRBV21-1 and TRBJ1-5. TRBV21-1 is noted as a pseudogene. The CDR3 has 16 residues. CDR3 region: CASSKREGTEHQPQHF. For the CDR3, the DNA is TGTGCCAGCAGCAAAAGGGAGGGAACCGAACATCAGCCCCAGCATTTT.

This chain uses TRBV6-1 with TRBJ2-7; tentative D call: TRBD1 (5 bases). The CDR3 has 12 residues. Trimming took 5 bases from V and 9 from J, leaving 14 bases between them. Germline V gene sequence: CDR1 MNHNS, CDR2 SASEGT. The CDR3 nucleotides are TGTGCCAGCAGTATGGGGCGGTGGGGGCAGTACTTC. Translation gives CASSMGRWGQYF.

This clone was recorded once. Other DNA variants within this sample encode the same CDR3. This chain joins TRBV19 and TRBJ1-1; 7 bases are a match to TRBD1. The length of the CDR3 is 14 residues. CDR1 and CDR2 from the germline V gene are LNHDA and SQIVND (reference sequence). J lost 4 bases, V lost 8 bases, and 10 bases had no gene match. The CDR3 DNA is TGTGCCAGTGTTAACAGGGGAAGGGGCACTGAAGCTTTCTTT. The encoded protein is CASVNRGRGTEAFF.

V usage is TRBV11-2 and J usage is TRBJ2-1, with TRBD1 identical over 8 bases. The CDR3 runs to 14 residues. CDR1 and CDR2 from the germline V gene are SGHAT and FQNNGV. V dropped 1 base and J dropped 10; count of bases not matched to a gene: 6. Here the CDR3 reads CASSLVQGEGEQFF. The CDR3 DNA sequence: TGTGCCAGCAGCTTAGTACAGGGGGAAGGGGAGCAGTTCTTC.

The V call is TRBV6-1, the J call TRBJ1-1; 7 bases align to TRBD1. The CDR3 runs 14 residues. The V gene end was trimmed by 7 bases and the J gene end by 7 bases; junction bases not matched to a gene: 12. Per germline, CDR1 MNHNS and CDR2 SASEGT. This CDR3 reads CASTRHGQAYEAFF. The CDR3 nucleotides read TGTGCCAGCACCAGGCATGGACAGGCCTATGAAGCTTTCTTT.

CDR3 DNA sequence: TGTGCCAGCTCCCCCCGTGGGGAGGACGAGCAGTACTTC. Protein sequence: CASSPRGEDEQYF. The chain employs TRBV6-5 and TRBJ2-7, with D possibly matching TRBD2 (6 bases). The CDR3 has 13 residues. Trimming removed 8 bases from V and 5 bases from J, with 16 bases in between. The germline CDR1 and CDR2 sequences are MNHEY and SVGAGI.

The CDR3 loop is CAWSVRRSLWYEQYF. The CDR3 DNA sequence: TGTGCCTGGAGTGTAAGGCGGTCCCTTTGGTACGAGCAGTACTTC. The chain is built from TRBV30 and TRBJ2-5; unclear D gene. Judging by the DNA end, TRBJ2-7 fits better; the J call may be wrong. The CDR3 length is 15 residues. Germline V gene data show CDR1 as GTSNPN and CDR2 as SVGIG (reference sequence).

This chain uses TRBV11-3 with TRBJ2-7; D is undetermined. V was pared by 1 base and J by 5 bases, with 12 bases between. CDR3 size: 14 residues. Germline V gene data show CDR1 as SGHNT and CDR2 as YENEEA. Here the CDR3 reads CASSLVRNSHEQYF. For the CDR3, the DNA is TGTGCCAGCAGCTTAGTCCGAAACAGCCACGAGCAGTACTTC.

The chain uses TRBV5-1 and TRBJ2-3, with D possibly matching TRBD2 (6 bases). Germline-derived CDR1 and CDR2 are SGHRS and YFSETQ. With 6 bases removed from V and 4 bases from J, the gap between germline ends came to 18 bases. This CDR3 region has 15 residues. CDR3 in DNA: TGCGCCAGCAATTCCCCGGGAGCTAGAGCAGATACGCAGTATTTT. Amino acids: CASNSPGARADTQYF.

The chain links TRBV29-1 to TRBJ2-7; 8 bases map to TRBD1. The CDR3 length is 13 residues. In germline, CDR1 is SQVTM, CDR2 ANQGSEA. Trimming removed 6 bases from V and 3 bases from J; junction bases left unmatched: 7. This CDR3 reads CSVTAGGNYEQYF. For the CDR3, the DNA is TGCAGCGTGACCGCAGGGGGCAACTACGAGCAGTACTTC.

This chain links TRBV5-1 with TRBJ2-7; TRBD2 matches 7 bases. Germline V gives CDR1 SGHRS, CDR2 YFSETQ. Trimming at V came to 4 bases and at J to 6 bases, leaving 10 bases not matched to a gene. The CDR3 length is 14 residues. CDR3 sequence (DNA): TGCGCCAGCAGCGGGCCATCGTTAGCGGGCGAGCAGTACTTC. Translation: CASSGPSLAGEQYF.

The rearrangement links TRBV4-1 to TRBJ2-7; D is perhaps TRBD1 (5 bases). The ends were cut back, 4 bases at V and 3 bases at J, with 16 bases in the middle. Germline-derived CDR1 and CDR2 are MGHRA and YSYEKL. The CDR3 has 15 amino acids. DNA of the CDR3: TGCGCCAGCAGCCTCCTACCTGACAGTTTCTACGAGCAGTACTTC. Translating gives CASSLLPDSFYEQYF.

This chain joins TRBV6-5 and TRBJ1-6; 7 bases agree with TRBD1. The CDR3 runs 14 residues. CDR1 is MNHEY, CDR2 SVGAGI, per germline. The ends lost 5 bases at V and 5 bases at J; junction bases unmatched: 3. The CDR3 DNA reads TGTGCCAGCAGTCTGGGACAGAATAATTCACCCCTCCACTTT. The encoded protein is CASSLGQNNSPLHF.